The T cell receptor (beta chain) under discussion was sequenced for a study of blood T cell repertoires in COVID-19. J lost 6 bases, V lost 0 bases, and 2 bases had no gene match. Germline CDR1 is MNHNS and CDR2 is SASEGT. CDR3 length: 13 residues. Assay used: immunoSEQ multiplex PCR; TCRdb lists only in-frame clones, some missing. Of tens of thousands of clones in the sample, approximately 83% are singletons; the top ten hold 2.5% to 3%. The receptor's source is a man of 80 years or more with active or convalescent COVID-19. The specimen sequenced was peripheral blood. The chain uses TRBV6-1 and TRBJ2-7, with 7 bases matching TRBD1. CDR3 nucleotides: TGTGCCAGCAGTGAAGCGGACAGGCGCGAGCAGTACTTC. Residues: CASSEADRREQYF.